Sequencing of this T cell receptor (beta chain) was carried out in a study of neurological immune-mediated disorders. This CDR3 is built from 14 residues. Trimming took 4 bases from V and 3 from J, leaving 10 bases between them. Germline V CDR1 and CDR2: LGHDT, YNNKEL (reference sequence). cDNA synthesis was performed by 5'RACE with 10-nucleotide random UMIs. Each CDR3 protein gets one entry after TCRdb re-called the 5' RACE reads with MiXCR. The table lists tens of thousands of distinct CDR3 sequences, about 9.3% of them singletons. This clonotype was sampled from a man aged 35 to 55 in good health. The V call is TRBV3-1, the J call TRBJ2-1; the D gene is possibly TRBD2 (5 bases). The specimen was PBMCs. CDR3 bases: TGTGCCAGCAGCCCATTAGGAGGCTACAATGAGCAGTTCTTC. This sequence encodes CASSPLGGYNEQFF.